This TCR beta chain was documented in a study of cytomegalovirus exposure and HLA in healthy donors. Study-level results: CMV antigen specificity of three CMV-associated chains was confirmed in vitro. The authors listed 150 or so TCR beta chains as cytomegalovirus-associated. The tendency of first-cohort TCR clusters to co-occur in the 120 or so validation repertoires was the finding of a later analysis.

Per germline, CDR1 PRHDT and CDR2 FYEKMQ (reference sequence). This CDR3 is built from 14 residues. Trimming removed 2 bases at V and 3 bases at J, with 11 bases between. Concerning this clone: Its target is unknown.

Data came from immunoSEQ multiplex PCR; TCRdb stores just in-frame clones and leaves some out. The sample has more than 110,000 clones, about 90% seen once. The source is a young man in good health and CMV-seronegative. Sequencing was done on a sample of PBMCs. The chain couples TRBV13 to TRBJ2-7; D gene uncertain. The CDR3 nucleotides read TGTGCCAGCAGCTTATATGGCGGAGTCTACGAGCAGTACTTC. This translates into CASSLYGGVYEQYF.